Shown below are 30 T cell receptor beta chains from a single sample sequenced in a study of molecular identifiers for immune sequencing clone quantification. TCRdb redid the calling of the PCR reads with MiXCR, one entry per CDR3 protein. In the table there are about 640,000 distinct CDR3 sequences, 15% to 20% of which are singletons. Material: naive CD8+ T cells from blood, with Jurkat cell RNA spiked in. The sample's subset: FACS-sorted CD8+CD4-CCR7+CD45RA+ naive T cells. These receptors originate from a human donor in good health. Some libraries in this study had Jurkat cell RNA spiked in.

Worth noting for this clonotype: A much larger clone differs by one base, so this may be a read error. The V call is TRBV30, the J call TRBJ2-1; 7 positions agree with TRBD1. The CDR3 extends over 13 amino acids. Germline V gives CDR1 GTSNPN, CDR2 SVGIG (reference sequence). DNA for the CDR3: TGTGCCTGCCAACAGGGGTCCTACAATGAGCAGCTCTTC. Residues: CACQQGSYNEQLF.

This clonotype was counted ten times or more. The chain carries TRBV18 and TRBJ2-2; tentative D call: TRBD2 (5 bases). V was shortened by 3 bases and J by 0 bases, with 11 bases between the two germline ends. The CDR3 consists of 16 residues. Germline values: CDR1 KGHSH, CDR2 LQKENI. The chain's CDR3 is CASSPPMGANTGELFF. CDR3 nucleotides: TGTGCCAGCTCACCCCCGATGGGAGCGAACACCGGGGAGCTGTTTTTT.

This clonotype was observed a few times. This chain joins TRBV19 and TRBJ2-1, with 13 positions matching TRBD2. The CDR3 runs to 15 residues. Germline assignment: CDR1 LNHDA and CDR2 SQIVND (reference sequence). The junction had 8 bases not matched to a gene; V was cut back by 7 bases and J by 8 bases. For the CDR3, the DNA is TGTGCCAGTACTACACTAGCGGGAGGGTTTGATGAGCAGTTCTTC. It yields the protein CASTTLAGGFDEQFF.

At least ten counts were recorded for this clonotype. CDR3: CSARTTGGPTNTGELFF. The CDR3 DNA reads as TGCAGTGCTAGAACAACAGGGGGGCCGACGAACACCGGGGAGCTGTTTTTT. The genes are TRBV20-1 and TRBJ2-2; TRBD1 matches at 8 bases. In germline, CDR1 is DFQATT, CDR2 SNEGSKA (reference sequence). The CDR3 contains 17 residues. V gave up 2 bases and J gave up 0 bases; unmatched junction bases: 8.

This clonotype has ten or more counts. V is TRBV4-3 and J is TRBJ2-3, with 10 bases aligning to TRBD2. The CDR3 spans 15 residues. The trim removed 0 bases at V and 4 bases at J, leaving 1 base unmatched. Germline lookup yields CDR1 LGHNA and CDR2 YSLEER. CDR3 nucleotides: TGCGCCAGCAGCCAAGAGAGCGGGGGGGCAGATACGCAGTATTTT. It translates to CASSQESGGADTQYF.

In regard to this clonotype: A much bigger clone sits one base away, suggesting this may be a read error. The genes are TRBV6-1 and TRBJ2-7; D is tentatively TRBD1 or TRBD2 (5 bases each). This CDR3 region has 17 residues. Per germline, CDR1 MNHNS and CDR2 SASEGT. CDR3 sequence (DNA): TGTGCCAGCAGTGAGACCAGGGACCGCCTGGGTATCTACGAGCGGTACTTC. Translating it yields CASSETRDRLGIYERYF.

The genes are TRBV5-1 and TRBJ2-3; tentative D call: TRBD1 (5 bases). The CDR3 runs 17 residues. Trimming took off 3 bases at V and 0 bases at J, with 17 bases between the two ends. CDR1 SGHRS and CDR2 YFSETQ come from the germline V gene. The CDR3 spells CASSSQQEYPSTDTQYF. CDR3 sequence (DNA): TGCGCCAGCAGCTCGCAACAGGAATATCCTAGCACAGATACGCAGTATTTT. Looking up the rest from reference TRBV5-1 and TRBJ2-3 gives the full variable domain: KAGVTQTPRYLIKTRGQQVTLSCSPISGHRSVSWYQQTPGQGLQFLFEYFSETQRNKGNFPGRFSGRQFSNSRSEMNVSTLELGDSALYLCASSSQQEYPSTDTQYFGPGTRLTVL.

This clonotype was counted a few times. The genes are TRBV25-1 and TRBJ2-2; 8 bases are shared with TRBD2. Germline lookup yields CDR1 MGHDK and CDR2 SYGVNS. V trimming: 4 bases; J trimming: 2 bases; junction bases outside the gene matches: 3. The CDR3 has 15 amino acids. CDR3 residues: CASSVGRANTGELFF. The CDR3 DNA follows: TGTGCCAGCAGTGTCGGGAGGGCCAACACCGGGGAGCTGTTTTTT.

Remarks on this clonotype: This clone may be a read error of a much larger clone one base away. No conserved phenylalanine or tryptophan is present at the end of the CDR3, so a read error is the likely explanation. The J gene is TRBJ2-3, the V gene TRBV6-5; D gene uncertain. V was shortened by 0 bases and J by 3 bases, with 13 bases between the two germline ends. CDR3 size: 16 residues. Germline V lookup: CDR1 MNHEY, CDR2 SVGAGI. The CDR3 loop reads CASSYSVLVLTDTQYL. The CDR3 region has the DNA TGTGCCAGCAGTTACTCGGTTTTGGTGTTAACAGATACGCAGTATCTT.

The table lists this clonotype with a few counts. V gene TRBV6-5 combines with J gene TRBJ2-1; 14 bases are shared with TRBD2. J was trimmed by 4 bases and V by 5 bases; bases with no gene match: 4. The CDR3 length is 16 residues. Germline V gene data show CDR1 as MNHEY and CDR2 as SVGAGI. The CDR3 is CASSGLAGGEYNEQFF. The CDR3, as DNA: TGTGCCAGCAGTGGACTAGCGGGAGGAGAGTACAATGAGCAGTTCTTC.

The chain uses TRBV11-3 and TRBJ1-1; no definite D call. Germline V lookup: CDR1 SGHNT, CDR2 YENEEA. With 4 bases removed from V and 6 bases from J, the gap between germline ends came to 12 bases. The CDR3 spans 13 residues. CDR3 sequence: CASSSPSQPEAFF. CDR3 bases: TGTGCCAGCAGCTCTCCGAGTCAACCTGAAGCTTTCTTT.

The chain uses TRBV2 and TRBJ2-3; possibly TRBD2 for D (6 bases). The V end lost 11 bases, the J end lost 2 bases, and 14 bases lay between the germline ends. The CDR3 consists of 13 residues. Per germline, CDR1 SNHLY and CDR2 FYNNEI. The CDR3 DNA is TGTGCCGTCGAGGGCGGGGTCACAGATACGCAGTATTTT. Translated, it gives CAVEGGVTDTQYF. The full variable domain, its missing parts supplied by reference TRBV2 and TRBJ2-3, is EPEVTQTPSHQVTQMGQEVILRCVPISNHLYFYWYRQILGQKVEFLVSFYNNEISEKSEIFDDQFSVERPDGSNFTLKIRSTKLEDSAMYFCAVEGGVTDTQYFGPGTRLTVL.

Many counts were recorded for this clonotype. This sequence joins TRBV20-1 and TRBJ2-7, with TRBD2 matching over 10 bases. V lost 1 base and J lost 0; bases outside the gene matches: 6. The germline gives CDR1 DFQATT, CDR2 SNEGSKA (reference sequence). CDR3 length equals 16 residues. The CDR3 nucleotides are TGCAGTGCTAGAGTGGCTAGCGGGAGAAGCTCCTACGAGCAGTACTTC. Its translation is CSARVASGRSSYEQYF.

There are a few counts of this clonotype. A single base separates this from a much larger clone, so it may be a read error. This chain joins TRBV12-3 or TRBV12-4 and TRBJ2-3; D is possibly TRBD1 (6 bases). V shed 8 bases and J shed 6 bases, with 12 bases lying between them. The CDR3 runs 12 residues. The CDR3 sequence is CASGDRGDTQYF. The CDR3 DNA reads as TGTGCCAGCGGGGATAGGGGGGATACGCAGTATTTT.

The table lists this clonotype with many counts. This chain joins TRBV20-1 and TRBJ2-3; no definite D call. CDR3 length equals 11 residues. The germline V gene has CDR1 DFQATT and CDR2 SNEGSKA (reference sequence). V was clipped by 3 bases and J by 5 bases, with 6 bases between them. The DNA of the CDR3 is TGCAGTGCTAGGGTTTTAGATACGCAGTATTTT. This gives the protein CSARVLDTQYF.

This clonotype turned up a few times. This may be a read error, as it is one base from a much larger clone. CDR3: CSAKDSYTDTQYF. In DNA, the CDR3 is TGCAGTGCCAAAGACAGCTACACAGATACGCAGTATTTT. The chain recombines TRBV20-1 with TRBJ2-3, with D possibly TRBD1 on 5 matching bases. Germline loops: CDR1 DFQATT, CDR2 SNEGSKA (reference sequence). CDR3 length: 13 amino acids. The germline V and J ends were trimmed by 6 bases and 2 bases, with 12 bases remaining between them.

In this sample, this clonotype turned up a few times. The J gene is TRBJ2-7, the V gene TRBV28; 12 bases agree with TRBD2. The V gene's germline CDR1 is MDHEN and CDR2 SYDVKM. J was trimmed by 4 bases and V by 6 bases; bases with no gene match: 4. This CDR3 is built from 14 residues. The CDR3 nucleotides are TGTGCCAGCAGGACTAGCGGGAGTTTGTACGAGCAGTACTTC. Translation gives CASRTSGSLYEQYF.

This clonotype was observed many times. The V gene is TRBV12-3 or TRBV12-4, the J gene TRBJ1-1; D is unresolved. Trimming removed 5 bases at V and 4 bases at J, with 14 bases between. The CDR3 is 14 residues long. The CDR3 DNA sequence: TGTGCCAGCAGTCCCCTTAGAGGGATCACTGAAGCTTTCTTT. It yields the protein CASSPLRGITEAFF.

This clonotype was seen many times. The rearrangement links TRBV7-3 to TRBJ2-1; D may correspond to TRBD1 or TRBD2 (6 bases each). This CDR3 comprises 15 residues. Germline V gene data show CDR1 as SGHTA and CDR2 as FQGTGA. V gave up 6 bases and J gave up 2 bases, with 14 bases separating them. Here the CDR3 DNA reads TGTGCCAGCAGTTGGAGGGGGGAAGCCTACAATGAGCAGTTCTTC. Translating it yields CASSWRGEAYNEQFF.

V is TRBV12-3 or TRBV12-4 and J is TRBJ2-5, with a possible D match to TRBD1 (5 bases). Trimming stripped 3 bases from V and 5 bases from J, with 16 bases between. This CDR3 has 15 amino acids. The DNA for the CDR3 is TGTGCCAGCAGTTTTCTTGCAGGGTTAGGTGAGACCCAGTACTTC. Translation: CASSFLAGLGETQYF.

Notes on this clonotype: One base away lies a much larger clone, so this may be a sequencing read error. The rearrangement uses TRBV7-3 and TRBJ2-2; D is uncertain. The CDR3 runs to 12 residues. Germline V gene lookup returns CDR1 SGHTA and CDR2 FQGTGA. With 4 bases removed from V and 6 bases from J, the gap between germline ends came to 6 bases. DNA of the CDR3: TGTGCCAGCAGCTCCCCCTCCGGGGAGCTGTTTTTT. Protein sequence: CASSSPSGELFF.

The sample holds many counts of this clonotype. The V and J genes are TRBV27 and TRBJ1-1; D unclear. The CDR3 sequence is 13 residues long. Between the trimmed V and J ends, which lost 6 bases and 0 bases, there was a span of 8 bases. From germline, CDR1 is MNHEY and CDR2 SMNVEV (reference sequence). CDR3 region: CASRDHMNTEAFF. CDR3 nucleotides: TGTGCCAGCAGAGACCACATGAACACTGAAGCTTTCTTT.

This clonotype was picked up many times. The V and J genes are TRBV12-3 or TRBV12-4 and TRBJ1-1, with TRBD1 identical over 10 bases. The CDR3 consists of 18 residues. V shed 1 base, J shed 2 bases, and the junction held 10 bases outside the gene matches. The CDR3 spells CASSLEPGTGDPNTEAFF. The CDR3 nucleotides are TGTGCCAGCAGTTTAGAGCCCGGGACAGGGGATCCAAACACTGAAGCTTTCTTT.

For the CDR3, the DNA is TGTGCCAGCAGTTTATCAGGGGCCGAGGACGAGCAGTACTTC. It encodes CASSLSGAEDEQYF. The rearrangement uses TRBV28 and TRBJ2-7, with a weak D call TRBD1 (6 bases). CDR1 MDHEN and CDR2 SYDVKM come from the germline V gene. The CDR3 contains 14 residues. Between the trimmed V and J ends, which lost 1 base and 5 bases, there was a span of 12 bases.

The chain employs TRBV29-1 and TRBJ2-3; D is ambiguous. V was clipped by 6 bases and J by 1 base, with 23 bases between them. The germline V gene has CDR1 SQVTM and CDR2 ANQGSEA. The CDR3 totals 17 residues. The CDR3 here is CSVAPFGRPLGTDTQYF. The CDR3 DNA reads TGCAGCGTGGCCCCTTTTGGCAGGCCACTTGGCACAGATACGCAGTATTTT.

Only a few counts were recorded for this clonotype. J is TRBJ2-7 and V is TRBV19, with D possibly being TRBD1 (5 bases). The V gene lost 1 base and the J gene lost 3 bases, with 10 bases spanning the gap. CDR1 and CDR2 from the germline V gene are LNHDA and SQIVND (reference sequence). This CDR3 is built from 14 residues. The CDR3 protein is CASSIAEQGYEQYF. CDR3 coding DNA: TGTGCCAGTAGTATAGCTGAGCAGGGCTACGAGCAGTACTTC.

Ten or more counts support this clonotype. V is TRBV11-2 and J is TRBJ2-5; possible D gene TRBD1, 6 bases. This CDR3 has 19 residues. Germline V gene lookup returns CDR1 SGHAT and CDR2 FQNNGV. Trimming pared 3 bases from V and 2 bases from J, leaving 25 bases between. The CDR3 loop is CASSFPTELDRNRQETQYF. CDR3 DNA: TGTGCCAGCAGCTTCCCCACCGAACTCGACAGGAACAGACAAGAGACCCAGTACTTC.

CDR3 nucleotides: TGTGCCAGCAGTTATGAATCCGACAGGGGCACGACCTACGAGCAGTACTTC. As protein: CASSYESDRGTTYEQYF. The rearrangement joins TRBV6-2 or TRBV6-3 to TRBJ2-7, with 8 positions matching TRBD1. The CDR3 is made up of 17 amino acids. CDR1 is MNHEY and CDR2 is SVGEGT in the germline V gene. J was trimmed by 2 bases and V by 3 bases; bases with no gene match: 12.

This clonotype was counted many times. The chain carries TRBV5-6 and TRBJ1-1; 7 nucleotides match TRBD1. Germline CDR1 and CDR2: SGHDT and YYEEEE. This CDR3 contains 13 residues. V trimming: 2 bases; J trimming: 7 bases; junction bases outside the gene matches: 5. DNA of the CDR3: TGTGCCAGCAGCTTCCGGGACAGAGGTGAAGCTTTCTTT. This encodes CASSFRDRGEAFF.

This clonotype occurred many times. J is TRBJ2-7 and V is TRBV6-2 or TRBV6-3; D might be TRBD1 (7 bases). CDR3 length: 16 residues. The V and J ends lost 5 bases and 3 bases respectively, with 20 bases between them. Germline V CDR1 and CDR2: MNHEY, SVGEGT. The CDR3 DNA reads as TGTGCCAGCAGTATCGGGGGAGGACAGGCCGGCTACGAGCAGTACTTC. It encodes CASSIGGGQAGYEQYF.